This T cell receptor (beta chain) emerged from a study of memory CD4+ T cells and cytomegalovirus serostatus (dated by TCRdb to between 2018 and 2021). In terms of the full investigation: The cohort included roughly 35 healthy adults from Belgium, of whom 9 were CMV seropositive and roughly 25 were CMV seronegative. To replicate a published TCR-based CMV serostatus classifier, the researchers sequenced the CD4+ memory TCRbeta repertoires of a Belgian cohort whose cytomegalovirus serostatus was known.

Single viable CD3+CD4+CD8-CD45RO+ cells were sorted as memory CD4+ T cells on a FACSAria II. CMV serostatus was determined using a Roche Elecsys assay that detects serum IgG against CMV pp150, pp28, p38 and p52. After thawing, total CD4+ T cells were enriched by positive selection with CD4 magnetic microbeads. The samples came from a separate study whose specific focus was interrogating the CD4+ T cell memory repertoire. Peripheral blood mononuclear cells were isolated and cryopreserved following standard operating procedures; serum was stored at -80 °C. Staining used CD3-PerCP (BW264/56), CD4-APC (RPA-T4), CD45RO-PE (UCHT1) and CD8-Pacific Orange (3B5) antibodies, with Sytox blue excluding non-viable cells. Genomic DNA was extracted from sorted cells with the Quick-DNA Microprep Kit. Amplification of TCRbeta DNA was done with the immunoSEQ hsTCRbeta kit, following the protocol from the manufacturer. TCRbeta libraries were sequenced on an Illumina MiSeq instrument. In the authors' own workflow: Following removal of out-of-frame sequences, a few million distinct TCRbeta sequences were retained, with an average of about 70,000 per individual. Each individual was scored using the number of roughly 150 previously reported CMV-associated TCRbeta sequences that the individual carried and the total number of productive distinct TCRbeta sequences. A beta-binomial model was reimplemented in Python, and random forests from scikit-learn, run with default parameters, were trained on data from the US cohort. On the Belgian cohort, classifier performance was reported as the median AUC, along with percentile confidence intervals, across 10,000 bootstrap iterations. Entries here come from immuneACCESS through TCRdb and include only in-frame sequences with V and J called. Some clones fail to appear in such tables; in the studies checked, an unresolved V gene covers under half of the shortfall, and the cause of the remainder is unknown. The V and J calls and clone size come from that table; D and trimming were worked out from the DNA. Within this sample are fewer than 40,000 clones, with 79% of them counted one time only. The ten largest clones add up to less than 6% of the sample.

This clone appeared once. Its specific antigen is unknown. The record has no base qualities; no much larger clone is one base away. The germline V gene gives CDR1 as SGHRS and CDR2 as YFSETQ. The CDR3 sequence holds 16 residues, the cysteine and phenylalanine included. This entry keeps only the CDR3 DNA: 48 bases, framed from base 1. V and J are truncated by 0 bases and 0 bases respectively, leaving an intervening sequence of 9 bases. The research as a whole found: On the Belgian cohort, the classifier built on the original framework reached a median bootstrapped AUC of almost 0.96, with a 95% CI of 0.76-1.00. CMV serostatus prediction reached a median bootstrapped AUC of about 0.94 with the original framework and just over 0.9 with a US-trained random forest. The results were read as suggesting that the CMV-associated TCR signature is, for the most part, present in the CD4+ memory repertoire. Only CD4+CD45RO+ memory cells were sequenced, unlike the original study, which covered naive and memory CD4+ and CD8+ populations. Of 164 previously reported CMV-associated TCRbeta sequences, approximately 70 appeared in the CD4+ memory repertoires, each in one to five individuals.

The rearrangement joined TRBV5-1 to TRBJ1-4; a tentative D call is TRBD1 (6 bases match). The source material was memory CD4+ T cells from blood. The TCR sequence derives from an adult in good health and CMV-seropositive. This receptor has the CDR3 CASSLVGGATNEKLFF. The nucleotide sequence reads TGCGCCAGCAGCTTGGTCGGGGGCGCAACTAATGAAAAACTGTTTTTT.